This TCR beta chain was identified in a study of PD-1 blockade in classical Hodgkin lymphoma. Study details: Patients in the cohort were put on intravenous nivolumab, 3 mg/kg every 2 weeks.

Study results and limitations: Nivolumab initiated under 1 year post-ASCT led to patient exclusion. Complete responders' baseline diversity resembled that of newly diagnosed patients.

Comment on this clone: What it binds is not known.

The time point denotes: cycle 4 day 1 (C4D1), after 5 to 7 weeks of nivolumab. Every patient was affected by relapse after autologous stem cell transplantation, while exposure to brentuximab vedotin was not uniform. Classifying best responses yielded complete response, partial response or progressive disease. Using immunoSEQ multiplex PCR, the repertoire was profiled, and TCRdb retains in-frame clones only, with some absent. The sample has 9,500 or so clones; 70% to 85% are singletons. CDR1 and CDR2 from the germline V gene are MNHEY and SVGAGI. V lost 2 bases and J lost 0, with 13 bases in between. The length of the CDR3 is 16 residues.

The sequencing used peripheral blood mononuclear cells (PBMCs), collected before the fourth cycle of nivolumab. The rearrangement links TRBV6-5 to TRBJ1-2, with TRBD1 as a possible D gene (6 bases). This TCR was sampled from a human donor with classical Hodgkin lymphoma. The CDR3 nucleotides are TGTGCCAGCAGTTACACCCGACAGGCAGCTAACTATGGCTACACCTTC. The encoded protein is CASSYTRQAANYGYTF.